This TCR beta chain was profiled in a study of patients and donors after allogeneic stem cell transplantation. TCRdb redid the calling of the RT-PCR reads with MiXCR, one entry per CDR3 protein. Among more than 850,000 distinct CDR3 sequences listed, approximately 19% were seen once. The trim removed 5 bases at V and 5 bases at J, leaving 3 bases unmatched. CDR1 SGHAT and CDR2 FQNNGV come from the germline V gene. The CDR3 totals 13 residues. This receptor was taken from a human donor who was either an allogeneic HSCT recipient or a stem cell or donor lymphocyte infusion donor (not recorded which). It is not recorded whose cells these are; they may come from a transplant donor. The V gene is TRBV11-2, the J gene TRBJ2-7; 10 bases match TRBD1. The sample consisted of blood, either unsorted or a sorted T cell fraction (not recorded which). CDR3 residues: CASSTGTGDEQYF. The CDR3, as DNA: TGTGCCAGCAGCACCGGGACAGGGGACGAGCAGTACTTC.